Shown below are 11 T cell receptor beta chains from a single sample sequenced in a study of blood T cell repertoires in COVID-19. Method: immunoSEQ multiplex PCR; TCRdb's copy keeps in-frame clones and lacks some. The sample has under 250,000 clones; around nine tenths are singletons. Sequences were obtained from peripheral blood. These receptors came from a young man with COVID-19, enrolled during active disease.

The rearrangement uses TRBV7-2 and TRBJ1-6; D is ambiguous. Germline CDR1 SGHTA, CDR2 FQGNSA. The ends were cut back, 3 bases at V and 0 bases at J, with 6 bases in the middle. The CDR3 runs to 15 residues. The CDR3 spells CASSLVSSYNSPLHF. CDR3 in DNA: TGTGCCAGCAGCTTGGTCAGCTCCTATAATTCACCCCTCCACTTT.

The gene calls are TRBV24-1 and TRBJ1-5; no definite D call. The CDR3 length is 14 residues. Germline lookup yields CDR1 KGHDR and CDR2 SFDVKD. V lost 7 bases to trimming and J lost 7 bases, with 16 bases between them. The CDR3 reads CATSRQILHQPQHF. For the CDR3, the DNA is TGTGCCACCAGCCGCCAGATTTTACACCAGCCCCAGCATTTT.

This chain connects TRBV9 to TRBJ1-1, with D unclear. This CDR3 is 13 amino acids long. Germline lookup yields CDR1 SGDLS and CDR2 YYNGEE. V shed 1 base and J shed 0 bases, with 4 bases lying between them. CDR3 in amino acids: CASSVFMNTEAFF. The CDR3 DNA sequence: TGTGCCAGCAGCGTATTCATGAACACTGAAGCTTTCTTT.

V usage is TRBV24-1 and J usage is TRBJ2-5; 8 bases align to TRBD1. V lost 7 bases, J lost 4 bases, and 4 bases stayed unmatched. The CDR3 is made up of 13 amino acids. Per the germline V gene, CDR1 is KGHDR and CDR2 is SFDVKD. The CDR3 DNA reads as TGTGCCACCAGCAGGGGGCACTCAGAGACCCAGTACTTC. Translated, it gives CATSRGHSETQYF.

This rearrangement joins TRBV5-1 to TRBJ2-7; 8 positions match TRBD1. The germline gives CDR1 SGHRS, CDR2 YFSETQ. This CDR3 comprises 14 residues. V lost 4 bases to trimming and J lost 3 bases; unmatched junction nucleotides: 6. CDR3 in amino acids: CASSAGQVSYEQYF. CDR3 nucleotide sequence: TGCGCCAGCAGCGCGGGACAGGTGAGCTACGAGCAGTACTTC.

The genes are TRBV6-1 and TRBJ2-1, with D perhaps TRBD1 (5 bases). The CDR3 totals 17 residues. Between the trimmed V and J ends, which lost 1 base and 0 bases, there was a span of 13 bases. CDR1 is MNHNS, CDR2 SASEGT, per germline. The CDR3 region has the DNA TGTGCCAGCAGTGAAGAGGGGTGGGGCCGCTCCTACAATGAGCAGTTCTTC. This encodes CASSEEGWGRSYNEQFF.

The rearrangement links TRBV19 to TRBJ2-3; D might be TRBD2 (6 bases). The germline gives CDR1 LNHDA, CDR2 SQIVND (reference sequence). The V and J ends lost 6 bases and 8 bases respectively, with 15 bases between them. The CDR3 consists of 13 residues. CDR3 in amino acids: CASRRDFEGTQYF. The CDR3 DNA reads TGTGCCAGTAGGCGGGACTTCGAAGGTACGCAGTATTTT.

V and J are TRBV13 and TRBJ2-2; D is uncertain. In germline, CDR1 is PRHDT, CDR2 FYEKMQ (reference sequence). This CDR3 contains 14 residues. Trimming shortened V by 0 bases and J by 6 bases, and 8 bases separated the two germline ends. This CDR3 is CASSLGTFAGELFF. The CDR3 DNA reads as TGTGCCAGCAGCTTAGGCACTTTTGCCGGGGAGCTGTTTTTT.

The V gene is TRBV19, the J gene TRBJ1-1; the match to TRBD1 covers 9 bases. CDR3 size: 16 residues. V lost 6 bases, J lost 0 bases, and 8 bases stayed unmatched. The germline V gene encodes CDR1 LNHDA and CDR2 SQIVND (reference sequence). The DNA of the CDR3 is TGTGCCAGTAGGAGGGGACAGGGCGAGGTGAACACTGAAGCTTTCTTT. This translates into CASRRGQGEVNTEAFF. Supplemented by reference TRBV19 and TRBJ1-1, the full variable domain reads DGGITQSPKYLFRKEGQNVTLSCEQNLNHDAMYWYRQDPGQGLRLIYYSQIVNDFQKGDIAEGYSVSREKKESFPLTVTSAQKNPTAFYLCASRRGQGEVNTEAFFGQGTRLTVV.

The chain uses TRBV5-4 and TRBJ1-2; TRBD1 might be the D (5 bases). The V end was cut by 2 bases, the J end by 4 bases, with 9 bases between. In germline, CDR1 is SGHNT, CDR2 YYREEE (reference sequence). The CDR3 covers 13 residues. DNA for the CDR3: TGTGCCAGCAGCTTTCAGGGAACCTATGGCTACACCTTC. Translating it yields CASSFQGTYGYTF.

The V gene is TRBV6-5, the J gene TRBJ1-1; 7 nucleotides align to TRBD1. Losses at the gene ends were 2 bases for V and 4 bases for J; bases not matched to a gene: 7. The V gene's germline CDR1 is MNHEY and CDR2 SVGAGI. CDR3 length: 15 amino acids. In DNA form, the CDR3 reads TGTGCCAGCAGTTACGACGACAGGGCCCGCACTGAAGCTTTCTTT. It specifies CASSYDDRARTEAFF.